The 22 T cell receptor beta chains reported below all come from one sample, sequenced in a study of regulatory T cells in long-lasting Graves disease. Sample time point: newly diagnosed GD, antithyroid drugs for less than 3 months. From PBMCs, RNA was extracted and then used to make the TCR library. To make TCR beta libraries, researchers used iRepertoire HTBI primers and Arm-PCR of CDR3 regions. MiXCR, applied by TCRdb to the multiplex PCR reads, yields one record per CDR3 protein. The sample comprises about 350,000 distinct CDR3 sequences, around 17% of which are singletons, and 25% to 30% rests with the top ten. These records were also assigned to another study, of T cells in Graves' hyperthyroidism and ophthalmopathy.

The material was peripheral blood mononuclear cells (PBMCs), obtained at new diagnosis, from a patient treated with antithyroid drugs. These receptor sequences come from a man in his forties with Graves disease.

To note about this clonotype: Given a much more abundant clone one base away, this may be a read error. V and J are TRBV12-3 or TRBV12-4 and TRBJ2-3; D is unclear. This CDR3 comprises 14 residues. In DNA, the CDR3 is TGTGCCAGCAGTTTAGAGTTGTTTGGAGATACGCGGTATTTT. Translating it yields CASSLELFGDTRYF.

The CDR3 here is CASSPREGNTEAFF. DNA for the CDR3: TGTGCCAGCTCACCAAGAGAGGGGAACACTGAAGCTTTCTTT. The chain has TRBV18 and TRBJ1-1; D is uncertain. Trimming shortened V by 2 bases and J by 1 base, and 8 bases separated the two germline ends. The germline CDR1 and CDR2 sequences are KGHSH and LQKENI. CDR3 length: 14 residues.

This clonotype was seen repeatedly, ten times or more. The J gene is TRBJ2-1, the V gene TRBV7-9; D ambiguous. CDR1 is SEHNR and CDR2 is FQNEAQ in the germline V gene (reference sequence). The CDR3 is 11 amino acids. Trimming pared 8 bases from V and 6 bases from J, leaving 8 bases between. This CDR3 is CASAWPNEQFF. The CDR3 DNA sequence: TGTGCCAGCGCTTGGCCCAATGAGCAGTTCTTC.

This clonotype has ten or more counts. The chain couples TRBV12-3 or TRBV12-4 to TRBJ2-7; a weak D match, TRBD1 (7 bases). The CDR3 loop spans 14 amino acids. V was cut by 8 bases and J by 6 bases, with 20 bases left in between. The CDR3 sequence: CASSNQDRRGEQYF. The CDR3 DNA sequence: TGTGCCAGCTCCAATCAGGACAGGAGGGGCGAGCAGTACTTC.

This clonotype was seen repeatedly, ten times or more. This chain joins TRBV24-1 and TRBJ2-1; TRBD2 might be the D (6 bases). Germline V lookup: CDR1 KGHDR, CDR2 SFDVKD. Trimming took 1 base from V and 7 from J, leaving 7 bases between them. The CDR3 extends over 13 amino acids. CDR3 loop: CATSDFGGNEQFF. The CDR3 bases are TGTGCCACCAGTGATTTTGGGGGGAATGAGCAGTTCTTC.

This clonotype has only a few counts. V usage is TRBV20-1 and J usage is TRBJ2-1; 7 bases are shared with TRBD2. V trimming: 7 bases; J trimming: 2 bases; junction bases outside the gene matches: 11. The CDR3 is 15 amino acids. Germline V gene sequence: CDR1 DFQATT, CDR2 SNEGSKA (reference sequence). The CDR3 reads CSGGEGLAAYNEQFF. In DNA, the CDR3 is TGCAGTGGGGGGGAGGGGCTAGCGGCCTACAATGAGCAGTTCTTC.

The sample holds many counts of this clonotype. This chain links TRBV11-2 with TRBJ2-7, with D unresolved. Germline values: CDR1 SGHAT, CDR2 FQNNGV. V was shortened by 1 base and J by 4 bases, with 8 bases between the two germline ends. This CDR3 is 13 amino acids long. CDR3 DNA: TGTGCCAGCAGCTTAGGCTTAAAATACGAGCAGTACTTC. It specifies CASSLGLKYEQYF.

The rearrangement uses TRBV2 and TRBJ2-3; 7 bases match TRBD1. The CDR3 runs to 16 residues. With 3 bases clipped from V and 0 bases from J, the junction kept 6 bases outside the gene matches. The germline V gene encodes CDR1 SNHLY and CDR2 FYNNEI. CDR3 DNA: TGTGCCAGCAGTGAGCCGCCGGGACAGAGCACAGATACGCAGTATTTT. Translated, it gives CASSEPPGQSTDTQYF. Looking up the rest from reference TRBV2 and TRBJ2-3 gives the full variable domain: EPEVTQTPSHQVTQMGQEVILRCVPISNHLYFYWYRQILGQKVEFLVSFYNNEISEKSEIFDDQFSVERPDGSNFTLKIRSTKLEDSAMYFCASSEPPGQSTDTQYFGPGTRLTVL.

This clonotype was detected many times. V is TRBV15 and J is TRBJ1-1, with D possibly being TRBD1 (6 bases). Trimming removed 4 bases from V and 5 bases from J, with 14 bases in between. CDR3 length equals 14 residues. Germline loops: CDR1 LNHNV, CDR2 YYDKDF (reference sequence). CDR3 region: CATSIWGAETEAFF. The CDR3 DNA sequence: TGTGCCACCAGCATTTGGGGGGCTGAAACTGAAGCTTTCTTT.

This clonotype has just a few counts. This chain connects TRBV9 to TRBJ2-1; 7 positions match TRBD2. CDR1 and CDR2 (germline): SGDLS, YYNGEE. The CDR3 loop spans 12 amino acids. With 5 bases clipped from V and 7 bases from J, the junction kept 3 bases outside the gene matches. As DNA, the CDR3 is TGTGCCAGCAGGGGGAGGGCAAATGAGCAGTTCTTC. It yields the protein CASRGRANEQFF.

This clonotype has a count of ten or more. The chain recombines TRBV7-2 with TRBJ2-1, with D unclear. The CDR3 sequence is 10 residues long. Trimming took 5 bases from V and 5 from J, leaving 1 base between them. Germline V gene lookup returns CDR1 SGHTA and CDR2 FQGNSA. Here the CDR3 reads CASSHNEQFF. In DNA form, the CDR3 reads TGTGCCAGCAGCCACAATGAGCAGTTCTTC. The variable domain in full, with the rest retrieved from reference TRBV7-2 and TRBJ2-1, is GAGVSQSPSNKVTEKGKDVELRCDPISGHTALYWYRQSLGQGLEFLIYFQGNSAPDKSGLPSDRFSAERTGGSVSTLTIQRTQQEDSAVYLCASSHNEQFFGPGTRLTVL.

There are a few counts of this clonotype. The J gene is TRBJ2-5, the V gene TRBV12-5; 9 bases map to TRBD1. The ends lost 6 bases at V and 3 bases at J; junction bases unmatched: 11. In germline, CDR1 is LGHNT, CDR2 FRNRAP. The CDR3 length is 16 residues. The CDR3 spells CASGTGTGTPEETQYF. CDR3 coding DNA: TGTGCTAGTGGGACAGGGACAGGGACCCCCGAAGAGACCCAGTACTTC.

The genes are TRBV27 and TRBJ1-2; 8 nucleotides align to TRBD1. CDR3 size: 15 residues. Trimming removed 6 bases from V and 4 bases from J; junction bases left unmatched: 10. Germline V lookup: CDR1 MNHEY, CDR2 SMNVEV (reference sequence). CDR3 nucleotide sequence: TGTGCCAGCAGCCCCGACAGGGGAGGCCCCTATGGCTACACCTTC. Protein sequence: CASSPDRGGPYGYTF.

V usage is TRBV10-1 and J usage is TRBJ2-3, with D perhaps matching TRBD1 or TRBD2 (5 bases each). The V end was cut by 0 bases, the J end by 3 bases, with 13 bases between. CDR1 and CDR2 from the germline V gene are WNHNN and SYGVQD (reference sequence). This CDR3 contains 16 residues. The CDR3 region is CASSESRGVITDTQYF. CDR3 DNA: TGCGCCAGCAGTGAGTCGAGGGGAGTAATAACAGATACGCAGTATTTT.

The chain couples TRBV12-5 to TRBJ2-7; 14 bases are shared with TRBD2. This CDR3 has 16 residues. V shed 1 base, J shed 4 bases, and the junction held 3 bases outside the gene matches. Germline CDR1 is LGHNT and CDR2 is FRNRAP. The CDR3, as DNA: TGTGCTAGTGGTTTGGGACTAGCGGGGGGGTTTTACGAGCAGTACTTC. Its translation: CASGLGLAGGFYEQYF.

The chain has TRBV30 and TRBJ1-2; D gene unclear. The CDR3 covers 14 residues. V was trimmed by 5 bases and J by 1 base, leaving 14 bases between them. Germline assignment: CDR1 GTSNPN and CDR2 SVGIG (reference sequence). CDR3 residues: CAWGTRHRNYGYTF. DNA of the CDR3: TGTGCCTGGGGTACGCGACACCGTAACTATGGCTACACCTTC.

This clonotype has ten or more counts. The chain combines TRBV12-3 or TRBV12-4 with TRBJ2-7; D gene ambiguous. With 3 bases removed from V and 5 bases from J, the gap between germline ends came to 14 bases. The CDR3 consists of 14 residues. The chain's CDR3 is CASSFRASVNEQYF. Written as DNA, the CDR3 is TGTGCCAGCAGTTTCCGGGCTAGTGTCAACGAGCAGTACTTC.

The chain couples TRBV24-1 to TRBJ2-7; TRBD1 matches at 7 bases. Trimming removed 2 bases from V and 3 bases from J; junction bases left unmatched: 3. Germline assignment: CDR1 KGHDR and CDR2 SFDVKD. This CDR3 is built from 14 residues. The CDR3 DNA reads as TGTGCCACCAGTGATTCGGCAGGGGGCTACGAGCAGTACTTC. This encodes CATSDSAGGYEQYF.

On this clonotype: A much larger clone differs from this one at a single base, so this may be a read error. The conserved closing phenylalanine or tryptophan is absent in this CDR3, likely reflecting a read error. The gene calls are TRBV29-1 and TRBJ2-5; D gene unclear. CDR3 length: 15 amino acids. Germline assignment: CDR1 SQVTM and CDR2 ANQGSEA. Between the trimmed V and J ends, which lost 1 base and 3 bases, there was a span of 15 bases. The CDR3 nucleotides read TGCAGCGTTGAAGTGGGTAGCAGGACGGAAGAGACCCAGTACCTC. This translates into CSVEVGSRTEETQYL.

The table lists this clonotype with many counts. The chain joins TRBV20-1 to TRBJ2-2; D is tentatively TRBD1 or TRBD2 (5 bases each). This CDR3 has 14 amino acids. CDR1 and CDR2 from the germline V gene are DFQATT and SNEGSKA (reference sequence). V was shortened by 3 bases and J by 3 bases, with 11 bases between the two germline ends. The CDR3 nucleotides read TGCAGTGCTAGGAGGGGAGCCGACACCGGGGAGCTGTTTTTT. Translating it yields CSARRGADTGELFF.

The genes are TRBV5-1 and TRBJ1-3; perhaps TRBD1 as D (5 bases). Deletions cut 4 bases from V and 9 bases from J, with 26 bases between. Germline loops: CDR1 SGHRS, CDR2 YFSETQ. This CDR3 is built from 17 residues. The CDR3 nucleotides are TGCGCCAGCAGCCTAATTCCGGGACGGTACCGGAATCGCACCATATATTTT. It codes for CASSLIPGRYRNRTIYF.

This clonotype was picked up many times. This chain connects TRBV3-1 to TRBJ1-1; D gene unclear. Germline values: CDR1 LGHDT, CDR2 YNNKEL (reference sequence). Deletions cut 1 base from V and 0 bases from J, with 6 bases between. This CDR3 region has 14 residues. CDR3 nucleotide sequence: TGTGCCAGCAGCCAAGGGGTTCTGAACACTGAAGCTTTCTTT. It encodes CASSQGVLNTEAFF.